These T cell receptor beta chains were read from a single sample in a study of CD8 T cells in Susac syndrome. TCRdb processed the immunoSEQ multiplex PCR reads anew with MiXCR; each CDR3 protein has one entry. The sample lists 200,000 to 300,000 distinct CDR3 sequences, about 93% occurring once. The specimen was CD4+ T cells from PBMCs. These receptor sequences come from a human donor with multiple sclerosis. Both conserved end residues are part of each CDR3. A D gene is named only where the DNA matches it firmly. The size field is filled for only some rows; it gives once, few, many or a size class.

TRBJ1-2,.,TRBV11-2,.,TGTGCCAGCAGCCCCATCCGTGGGCAGTCTAACTATGGCTACACCTTC,CASSPIRGQSNYGYTF
TRBJ1-1,.,TRBV28,.,TGTGCCAGCAGCAAAGCCGGCAGACCTCCAAAAGCTTTCTTT,CASSKAGRPPKAFF
TRBJ2-5,.,TRBV18,.,TGTGCCAGCTCACCAATCCCGGGGAACACCCAAGAGACCCAGTACTTC,CASSPIPGNTQETQYF
TRBJ2-3,once,TRBV19,.,TGTGCCAGTAGTCCTCCGGGACGGGGTTCAGATACGCAGTATTTT,CASSPPGRGSDTQYF
TRBJ2-1,.,TRBV2,TRBD2,TGTGCCAGCAGTCGATACACTAGCGGGAGTTATGAGCAGTTCTTC,CASSRYTSGSYEQFF
TRBJ1-1,.,TRBV5-1,.,TGCGCCAGCAGCTTGGTGGCGGGACCCCTTGAAGCTTTCTTT,CASSLVAGPLEAFF
TRBJ2-3,.,TRBV11-2,TRBD2,TGTGCCAGCAGGGGTAGCGGGAGATCGGGTCGCACAGATACGCAGTATTTT,CASRGSGRSGRTDTQYF
TRBJ2-7,.,TRBV29-1,TRBD1,TGCAGCGGCGGACAGGGTGATTTCGGCGAGCAGTACTTC,CSGGQGDFGEQYF
TRBJ2-3,.,TRBV12-3/TRBV12-4,.,TGTGCCAGCAGCCTGGGGCAGTCTGGAGATACGCAGTATTTT,CASSLGQSGDTQYF
TRBJ2-4,.,TRBV5-6,TRBD2,TGTGCCAGCAGCTTTGAACTAGCGGGAGGATGGGGAAACATTCAGTACTTC,CASSFELAGGWGNIQYF
TRBJ2-7,.,TRBV18,.,TGTGCCAGCTCACATATCTCCTACGAGCAGTACTTC,CASSHISYEQYF
TRBJ1-2,once,TRBV7-9,.,TGTGCCAGCAGCCCCGGAGGGGATTTGAAAGGCTACACCTTC,CASSPGGDLKGYTF
TRBJ1-6,.,TRBV4-1,TRBD1,TGCGCCAGCAGCCCGGGACAGGGATGGGAGGATTCACCCCTCCACTTT,CASSPGQGWEDSPLHF
TRBJ2-2,.,TRBV4-1,TRBD2,TGCGCCAGCACCCAGGCGCTAGCGGGCAACACCGGGGAGCTGTTTTTT,CASTQALAGNTGELFF
TRBJ2-2,.,TRBV6-2/TRBV6-3,TRBD1,TGTGCCAGCAGAACAGGGGTAGACACCGGGGAGCTGTTTTTT,CASRTGVDTGELFF
TRBJ1-1,once,TRBV30,.,TGTGCCTGGAGGGGGGGGTGGACTGAAGCTTTCTTT,CAWRGGWTEAFF
TRBJ2-7,.,TRBV7-3,.,TGTGCCAGCAGCTATTTGGGGGGCGGATCCTACGAGCAGTACTTC,CASSYLGGGSYEQYF
TRBJ2-3,.,TRBV7-2,.,TGTGCCAGCAGCCGGCAGGACAGCCGCACAGATACGCAGTATTTT,CASSRQDSRTDTQYF
TRBJ1-6,.,TRBV5-1,.,TGCGCCAGCAGCAAACAGAATTCACCCCTCCACTTT,CASSKQNSPLHF
TRBJ2-5,.,TRBV9,.,TGTGCCAGCAGCACGCACTACGGATCCGAGACCCAGTACTTC,CASSTHYGSETQYF
TRBJ1-1,.,TRBV3-1,.,TGTGCCAGCAGCCAAGGCGGACGGCACACTGAAGCTTTCTTT,CASSQGGRHTEAFF
TRBJ1-2,.,TRBV5-1,.,TGCGCCAGCAGCTTGTCTACAGGCATCTATGGCTACACCTTC,CASSLSTGIYGYTF
TRBJ1-1,.,TRBV6-2/TRBV6-3,.,TGTGCCAGCGAAAATCCGAACACTGAAGCTTTCTTT,CASENPNTEAFF
TRBJ1-2,.,TRBV19,.,TGTGCCAGTAGTATAAACAGGCGCGGCTATGGCTACACCTTC,CASSINRRGYGYTF
TRBJ2-3,.,TRBV6-5,.,TGTGCCAGCGGTACCAGCACAGATACGCAGTATTTT,CASGTSTDTQYF
TRBJ2-6,once,TRBV28,.,TGTGCCAGCGCGGGACTTCCGGACTCCTCTGGGGCCAACGTCCTGACTTTC,CASAGLPDSSGANVLTF
TRBJ2-7,.,TRBV27,.,TGTGCCAGCAGCCCGAGAAAAAATTTGGGTTACGAGCAGTACTTC,CASSPRKNLGYEQYF
TRBJ2-2,.,TRBV7-3,TRBD2,TGTGCCAGCGCGGGAGACGCCGGGGAGCTGTTTTTT,CASAGDAGELFF
TRBJ2-7,once,TRBV10-3,TRBD1,TGTGCCGTACGGACCGGGACAGGGGGCTACGAGCAGTACTTC,CAVRTGTGGYEQYF
TRBJ1-5,.,TRBV7-2,.,TGTGCCAGCAGCTTAGGCTCCAGTGGTACCAATCAGCCCCAGCATTTT,CASSLGSSGTNQPQHF
TRBJ2-2,.,TRBV3-1,.,TGTGCCAGCAGCCGTCAAGGCAGGGTCGCCGGGGAGCTGTTTTTT,CASSRQGRVAGELFF
TRBJ1-1,.,TRBV2,.,TGTGCCAGCTATTGGGCCAAAAGCACTGAAGCTTTCTTT,CASYWAKSTEAFF
TRBJ1-1,.,TRBV10-3,TRBD1,TGTGCCATCAGTGGGACAGGGGGCGAGCTGACTGAAGCTTTCTTT,CAISGTGGELTEAFF
TRBJ1-2,.,TRBV18,TRBD1,TGTGCCAGCTCCCAATCCCAAACAGGGGAACGTTATGGCTACACCTTC,CASSQSQTGERYGYTF
TRBJ1-2,.,TRBV19,.,TGTGCCAGTAGTATTCTCACAGCCCCTAACTATGGCTACACCTTC,CASSILTAPNYGYTF
TRBJ2-5,.,TRBV3-1,.,TGTGCCAGCAGTCTGGGACTCCAAGAGACCCAGTACTTC,CASSLGLQETQYF
TRBJ1-1,.,TRBV12-3/TRBV12-4,.,TGTGCCAGCAGCCGGTTGGGGGCAGTGAACACTGAAGCTTTCTTT,CASSRLGAVNTEAFF
TRBJ2-7,.,TRBV27,.,TGTGCCAGCATCGGCAGGGGAATTCCCTACGAGCAGTACTTC,CASIGRGIPYEQYF
TRBJ1-2,.,TRBV20-1,.,TGCAGTGCTAGAGAGGACCAGCGGGGGTTCTATGGCTACACCTTC,CSAREDQRGFYGYTF
TRBJ1-6,.,TRBV2,.,TGTGCCAGCAGTGACGGCGTTTGGTCACCCCTCCACTTT,CASSDGVWSPLHF